Listed here are 7 T cell receptor beta chains from one sample, sequenced in a study of blood T cell repertoires in COVID-19 (TCRdb year 2020). The library was obtained by the immunoSEQ multiplex PCR assay. In TCRdb, the immuneACCESS table is reduced to in-frame sequences with V and J assigned. These tables do not hold every clone; where another copy was compared, an unresolved V gene accounts for under half, and the others remain unexplained. Recorded for this sample are about 180,000 clones; about 91% of them occurred a single time. The ten largest clonotypes hold 4% to 5% of the sample. The sequencing sample was made of peripheral blood. Every receptor here comes from a woman aged 30 to 39 with acute or convalescent COVID-19.

The rearrangement uses TRBV2 and TRBJ1-3, with D perhaps matching TRBD1 (6 bases). Germline V lookup: CDR1 SNHLY, CDR2 FYNNEI. This CDR3 region has 16 residues. The V and J ends lost 6 bases and 9 bases respectively, with 24 bases between them. The CDR3 coding sequence is TGTGCCAGCAGATGGATACAGGGCCCGGACGTAGGCACCATATATTTT. Protein sequence: CASRWIQGPDVGTIYF.

V gene TRBV2 combines with J gene TRBJ2-3, with 10 positions matching TRBD1. Trimming cost V 5 bases and J 0 bases; bases outside gene matches: 8. Germline V gene sequence: CDR1 SNHLY, CDR2 FYNNEI. The CDR3 sequence is 17 residues long. CDR3: CASSWDRGQPSTDTQYF. The CDR3 coding sequence is TGTGCCAGCAGTTGGGACAGGGGACAACCTAGCACAGATACGCAGTATTTT.

The chain links TRBV9 to TRBJ2-2, with 7 bases lining up with TRBD1. The J segment lost 2 bases and the V segment lost 7 bases, leaving 11 bases of the junction unmatched. CDR1 and CDR2 from the germline V gene are SGDLS and YYNGEE. This CDR3 contains 16 residues. CDR3 amino acids: CASQKTGKPNTGELFF. The CDR3 nucleotides read TGTGCCAGCCAAAAGACAGGGAAACCCAACACCGGGGAGCTGTTTTTT.

The chain carries TRBV6-5 and TRBJ2-3, with TRBD1 identical over 8 bases. Per germline, CDR1 MNHEY and CDR2 SVGAGI. CDR3 size: 10 residues. The CDR3 coding sequence is TGTGGGACAGGGAGTGATACGCAGTATTTT. Its translation is CGTGSDTQYF.

This clone appeared a single time. This chain links TRBV28 with TRBJ2-5; D is unresolved. CDR3 length equals 14 residues. V gave up 3 bases and J gave up 4 bases, with 12 bases separating them. Germline CDR1 is MDHEN and CDR2 is SYDVKM. CDR3 bases: TGTGCCAGCAGTTTCCGACCCGAGCGAGAGACCCAGTACTTC. Protein product: CASSFRPERETQYF.

J is TRBJ1-1 and V is TRBV5-1; D is unclear. The CDR3 consists of 12 residues. Trimming removed 3 bases from V and 6 bases from J, with 9 bases in between. CDR1 and CDR2 from the germline V gene are SGHRS and YFSETQ. CDR3 nucleotide sequence: TGCGCCAGCAGCTCCCCGGGTCCTGAAGCTTTCTTT. It translates to CASSSPGPEAFF.

This chain links TRBV6-5 with TRBJ2-7, with 7 positions matching TRBD2. V was clipped by 5 bases and J by 4 bases; unmatched bases: 11. The germline CDR1 and CDR2 sequences are MNHEY and SVGAGI. The CDR3 runs to 15 residues. The CDR3 here is CASSPYPGLNYEQYF. Written as DNA, the CDR3 is TGTGCCAGCAGTCCTTACCCGGGACTAAATTACGAGCAGTACTTC.